What follows is one TCR beta chain and its context. This entry belongs to a study of CD4+ T cells in melanoma. Using immunoSEQ multiplex PCR, the repertoire was profiled, and TCRdb retains in-frame clones only, with some absent. The sample shows approximately 110,000 clones, 80% to 95% of them seen only once. In germline, CDR1 is SGHRS, CDR2 YFSETQ. The ends were cut back, 4 bases at V and 9 bases at J, with 20 bases in the middle. The CDR3 is 15 residues long. The sequence came from a human donor with melanoma. The sequenced sample consisted of peripheral blood. This rearrangement joins TRBV5-1 to TRBJ2-1, with D perhaps TRBD1 or TRBD2 (5 bases each). The CDR3 region is CASSPSGTEFSEQFF. In DNA, the CDR3 is TGCGCCAGCAGCCCCTCCGGGACGGAATTCAGTGAGCAGTTCTTC.